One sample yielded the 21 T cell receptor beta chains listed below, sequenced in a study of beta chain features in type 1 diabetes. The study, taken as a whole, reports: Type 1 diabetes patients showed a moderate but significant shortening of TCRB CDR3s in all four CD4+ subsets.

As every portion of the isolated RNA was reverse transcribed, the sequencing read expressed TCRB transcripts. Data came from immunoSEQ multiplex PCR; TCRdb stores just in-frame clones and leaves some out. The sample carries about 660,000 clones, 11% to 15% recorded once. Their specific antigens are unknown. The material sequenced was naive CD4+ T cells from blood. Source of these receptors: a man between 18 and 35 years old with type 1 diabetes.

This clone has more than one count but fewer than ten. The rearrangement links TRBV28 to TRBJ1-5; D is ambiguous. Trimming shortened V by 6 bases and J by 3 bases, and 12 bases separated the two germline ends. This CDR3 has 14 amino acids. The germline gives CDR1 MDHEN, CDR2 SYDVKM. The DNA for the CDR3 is TGTGCCAGCAGCCTACGGGTCTCCAATCAGCCCCAGCATTTT. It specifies CASSLRVSNQPQHF. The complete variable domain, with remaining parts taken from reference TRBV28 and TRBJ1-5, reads DVKVTQSSRYLVKRTGEKVFLECVQDMDHENMFWYRQDPGLGLRLIYFSYDVKMKEKGDIPEGYSVSREKKERFSLILESASTNQTSMYLCASSLRVSNQPQHFGDGTRLSIL.

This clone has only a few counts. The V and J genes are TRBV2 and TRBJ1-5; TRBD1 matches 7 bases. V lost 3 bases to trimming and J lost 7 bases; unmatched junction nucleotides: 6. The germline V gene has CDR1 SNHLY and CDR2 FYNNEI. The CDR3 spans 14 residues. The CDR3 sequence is CASSDRQGYQPQHF. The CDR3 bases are TGTGCCAGCAGTGACCGACAGGGATACCAGCCCCAGCATTTT. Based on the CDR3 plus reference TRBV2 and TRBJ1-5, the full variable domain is EPEVTQTPSHQVTQMGQEVILRCVPISNHLYFYWYRQILGQKVEFLVSFYNNEISEKSEIFDDQFSVERPDGSNFTLKIRSTKLEDSAMYFCASSDRQGYQPQHFGDGTRLSIL.

CDR3 bases: TGTGCCAGCAGCTTAGCTGACGGCCTCGAGGAAGCTTTCTTT. As protein: CASSLADGLEEAFF. This chain uses TRBV7-2 with TRBJ1-1, with D hard to call. Between the trimmed V and J ends, which lost 0 bases and 8 bases, there was a span of 13 bases. CDR3 length: 14 amino acids. Germline-derived CDR1 and CDR2 are SGHTA and FQGNSA.

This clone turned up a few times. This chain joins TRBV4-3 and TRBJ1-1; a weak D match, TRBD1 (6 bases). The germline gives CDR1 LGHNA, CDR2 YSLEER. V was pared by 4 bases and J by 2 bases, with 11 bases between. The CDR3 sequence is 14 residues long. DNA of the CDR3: TGCGCCAGCAGCCCCCGCAGGGGCAACACTGAAGCTTTCTTT. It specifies CASSPRRGNTEAFF.

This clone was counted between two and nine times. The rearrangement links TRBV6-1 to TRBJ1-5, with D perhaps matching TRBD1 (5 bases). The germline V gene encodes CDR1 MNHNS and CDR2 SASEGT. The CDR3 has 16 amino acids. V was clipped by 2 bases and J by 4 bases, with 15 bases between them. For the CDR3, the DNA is TGTGCCAGCAGTGAAAGAGGATCGACAGCGAATCAGCCCCAGCATTTT. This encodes CASSERGSTANQPQHF.

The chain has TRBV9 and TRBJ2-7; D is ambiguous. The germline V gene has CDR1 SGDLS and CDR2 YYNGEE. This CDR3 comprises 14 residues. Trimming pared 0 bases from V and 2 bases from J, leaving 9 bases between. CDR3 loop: CASSVDQAAYEQYF. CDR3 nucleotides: TGTGCCAGCAGCGTAGACCAGGCGGCCTACGAGCAGTACTTC.

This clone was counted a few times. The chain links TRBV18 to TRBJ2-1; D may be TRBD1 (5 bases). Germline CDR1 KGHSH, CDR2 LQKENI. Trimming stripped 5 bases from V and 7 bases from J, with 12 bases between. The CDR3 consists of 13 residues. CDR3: CASSGQGWNEQFF. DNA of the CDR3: TGTGCCAGCTCAGGGCAGGGTTGGAATGAGCAGTTCTTC.

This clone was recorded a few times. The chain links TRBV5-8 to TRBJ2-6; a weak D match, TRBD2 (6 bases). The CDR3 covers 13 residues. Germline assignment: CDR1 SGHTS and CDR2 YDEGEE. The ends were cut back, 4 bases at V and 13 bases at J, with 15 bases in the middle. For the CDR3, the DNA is TGTGCCAGCAGCCTTAGCGGCACCTATGTCCTGACTTTC. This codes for CASSLSGTYVLTF.

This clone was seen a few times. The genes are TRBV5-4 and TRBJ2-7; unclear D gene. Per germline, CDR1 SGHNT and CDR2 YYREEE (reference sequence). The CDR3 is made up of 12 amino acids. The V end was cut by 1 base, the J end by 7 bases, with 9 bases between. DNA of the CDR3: TGTGCCAGCAGCTTGTCTAAGATGGAGCAGTACTTC. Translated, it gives CASSLSKMEQYF.

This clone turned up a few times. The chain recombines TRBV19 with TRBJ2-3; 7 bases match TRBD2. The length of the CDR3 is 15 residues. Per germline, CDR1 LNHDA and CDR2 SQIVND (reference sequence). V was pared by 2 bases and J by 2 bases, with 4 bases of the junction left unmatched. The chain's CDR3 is CASSIRLAATDTQYF. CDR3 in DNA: TGTGCCAGTAGTATAAGACTAGCCGCCACAGATACGCAGTATTTT.

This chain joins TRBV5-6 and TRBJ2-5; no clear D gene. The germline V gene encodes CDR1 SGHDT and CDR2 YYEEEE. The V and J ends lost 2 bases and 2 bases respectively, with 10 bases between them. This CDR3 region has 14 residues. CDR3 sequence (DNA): TGTGCCAGCAGCTTCGGACCCGCTCAAGAGACCCAGTACTTC. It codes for CASSFGPAQETQYF.

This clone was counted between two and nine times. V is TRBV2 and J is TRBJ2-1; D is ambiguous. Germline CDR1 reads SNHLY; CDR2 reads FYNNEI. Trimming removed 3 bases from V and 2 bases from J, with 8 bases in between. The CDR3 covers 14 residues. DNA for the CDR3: TGTGCCAGCAGTGACAGGTCCCCCTACAATGAGCAGTTCTTC. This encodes CASSDRSPYNEQFF.

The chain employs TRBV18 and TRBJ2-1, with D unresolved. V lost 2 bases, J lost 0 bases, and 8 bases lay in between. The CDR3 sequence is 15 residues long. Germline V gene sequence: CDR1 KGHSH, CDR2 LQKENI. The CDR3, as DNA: TGTGCCAGCTCACCAACGGGCCCCTCCTACAATGAGCAGTTCTTC. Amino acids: CASSPTGPSYNEQFF.

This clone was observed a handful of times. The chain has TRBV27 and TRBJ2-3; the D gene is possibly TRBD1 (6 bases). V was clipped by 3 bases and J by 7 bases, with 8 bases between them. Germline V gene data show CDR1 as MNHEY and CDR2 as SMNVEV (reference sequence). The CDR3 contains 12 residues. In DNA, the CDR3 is TGTGCCAGCAGTTTCAGGGGTAATACGCAGTATTTT. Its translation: CASSFRGNTQYF.

This chain's CDR3 is CASKGETNYGYTF. CDR3 bases: TGTGCCAGCAAAGGGGAGACTAACTATGGCTACACCTTC. The V gene is TRBV2, the J gene TRBJ1-2, with D perhaps matching TRBD1 (5 bases). The CDR3 is made up of 13 amino acids. Trimming left V 7 bases short and J 0 bases short, with 9 bases between. The germline gives CDR1 SNHLY, CDR2 FYNNEI.

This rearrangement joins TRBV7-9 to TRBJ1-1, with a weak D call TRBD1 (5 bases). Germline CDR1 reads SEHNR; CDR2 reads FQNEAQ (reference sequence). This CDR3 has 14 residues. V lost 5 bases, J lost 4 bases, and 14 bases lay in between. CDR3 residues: CASSLRDGPTEAFF. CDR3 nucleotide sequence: TGTGCCAGCAGCCTCAGGGACGGACCCACTGAAGCTTTCTTT.

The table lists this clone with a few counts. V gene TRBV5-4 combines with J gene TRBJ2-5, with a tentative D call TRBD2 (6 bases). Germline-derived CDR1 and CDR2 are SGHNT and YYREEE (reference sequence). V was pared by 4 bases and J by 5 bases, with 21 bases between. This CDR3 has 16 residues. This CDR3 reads CASSPMGGVARETQYF. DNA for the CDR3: TGTGCCAGCAGCCCCATGGGCGGGGTGGCTCGGGAGACCCAGTACTTC.

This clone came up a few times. The chain's CDR3 is CASRGQKETQYF. CDR3 coding DNA: TGTGCCAGCAGGGGGCAGAAAGAGACCCAGTACTTC. The rearrangement joins TRBV28 to TRBJ2-5, with D tentatively TRBD1 (5 bases). V was pared by 6 bases and J by 3 bases, with 8 bases between. The CDR3 is 12 residues long. Germline CDR1 is MDHEN and CDR2 is SYDVKM.

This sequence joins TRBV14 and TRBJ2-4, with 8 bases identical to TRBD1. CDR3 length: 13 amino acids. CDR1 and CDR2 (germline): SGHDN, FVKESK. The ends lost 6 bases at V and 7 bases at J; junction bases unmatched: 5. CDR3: CASSPRQGNIQYF. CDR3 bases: TGTGCCAGCAGTCCCCGACAGGGGAACATTCAGTACTTC.

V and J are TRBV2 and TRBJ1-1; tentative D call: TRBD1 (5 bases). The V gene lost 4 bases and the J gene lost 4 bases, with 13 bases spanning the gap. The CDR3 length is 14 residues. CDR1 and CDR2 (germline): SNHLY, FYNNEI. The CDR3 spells CASSVSREGTEAFF. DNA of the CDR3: TGTGCCAGCAGTGTCAGCAGGGAAGGCACTGAAGCTTTCTTT.

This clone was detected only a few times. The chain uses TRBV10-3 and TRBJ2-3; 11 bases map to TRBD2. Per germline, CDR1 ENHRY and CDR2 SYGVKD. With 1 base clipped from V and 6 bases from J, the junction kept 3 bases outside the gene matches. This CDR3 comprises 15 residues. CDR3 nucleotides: TGTGCCATCAGTGAGTTGGGACTAGCGGCCGATACGCAGTATTTT. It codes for CAISELGLAADTQYF.